The present TCR beta chain was sequenced within a study of T cells in Graves' hyperthyroidism and ophthalmopathy (dated by TCRdb to about 2019). Background for the entire study: Peripheral blood samples were taken at initial diagnosis, before any treatment was given. To identify distinguishing TCR V-J signatures, a discovery cohort of around 98 patients was used, comprising 43 with Graves' ophthalmopathy and 57 with stable Graves' hyperthyroidism. Prospective prediction of ophthalmopathy was tested in an independent validation cohort consisting of 18 hyperthyroidism patients and approximately 16 patients who later progressed to ophthalmopathy. The 95 to 100 discovery patients were randomly split 7:3 into training and test sets. In addition, the study compared T-cell repertoires in thyroid tissue and in blood from six Graves' hyperthyroidism patients. After sampling, hyperthyroidism patients received methimazole starting at 30 mg daily, and ophthalmopathy patients received high-dose intravenous methylprednisolone. According to the paper, TCR Vbeta CDR3 sequencing was carried out on roughly 130 peripheral blood samples, which came from approximately 43 ophthalmopathy, approximately 78 hyperthyroidism and 17 progressor patients. Results the study describes overall, beyond this receptor: During validation, the model predicted progression to ophthalmopathy a median of approximately 6 months ahead of onset, with roughly 65% sensitivity and under 85% specificity. No statistical method was used to fix the sample size in advance, and group allocation was not hidden from the investigators. Most expanded thyroid clonotypes (frequency above 0.001) were also detected in blood, a finding suggesting that blood repertoires may reflect thyroid immune responses. A model built on a 13 V-J signature distinguished ophthalmopathy from stable hyperthyroidism, reaching about 88% sensitivity and approximately 81% specificity in cross-validation and 80%/75% in testing.

The sample holds many counts of this clonotype. Its antigen is unknown. No much larger clone is present one base from it, and per-base qualities are unavailable. The TCR beta CDR3 regions were amplified from the RNA transcripts. The first round of RT-PCR for the TCR CDR3 was performed with the HTBI primer set and the Qiagen OneStep RT-PCR kit. A second multiplex PCR round built the libraries, followed by size selection and purification. Libraries were sequenced paired-end with 100 bp reads on an Illumina HiSeq2000. Processing in the source paper ran as follows. SOAPnuke was used to process the raw data, with reads discarded if the reads contained adapters or uncalled bases, had a mean Phred below 15, or lacked an exact constant-primer or identifier match. High-quality paired reads were merged using COPE v1.2.5, and each unique nucleotide sequence was defined as a clonotype. Clonotypes were aligned to IMGT TRBV, TRBD and TRBJ reference segments using MiTCR v1.1. The analysis included only V-J combinations with a frequency above 0.0001, which together covered about 99% of the repertoires. The TCS score was defined as the ratio of F50 (clonal expansion) to E x V (chaos), calculated using BLOSUM62-based TCRdist between CDR3 peptides within each V-J. Welch's t-statistics and random forest reduced 450 to 600 V-J features to roughly 13, which were used in a naive Bayes classifier (R e1071). The Morisita-Horn index was used to measure how similar the thyroid and blood repertoires were. TCRdb trimmed the raw reads at Q25, called clones with MiXCR and kept productive beta chains. Under each unique CDR3 protein, matching rows form one entry showing the most common genes and DNA. These V and J calls derive from TCRdb rather than the authors' analysis. The sample profile shows hundreds of thousands of distinct CDR3 sequences; under 15% of them were found once. The ten largest make up around 4.5% of the sample.

Ophthalmopathy patients had moderately to severely active disease, Clinical Activity Score of at least 3, NOSPECS grade of at least 4, and duration under 3 months. Patients with uncontrolled infections, other autoimmune diseases, pregnancy or lactation were excluded. Diagnoses were based on clinical symptoms, serum thyroxine and TRAb, thyroid ultrasound and orbital computed tomography. PBMCs were separated from roughly 9.6 ml of fresh peripheral blood using Ficoll-Paque density gradient centrifugation. Total RNA was extracted with Trizol reagent, and quality was checked on an Agilent 2100 Bioanalyzer. The sample consisted of blood. The sequence derives from a woman between 35 and 50 years old with Graves' ophthalmopathy.

The CDR3 here reads CASSMDRTGSYEQYF. The sequenced DNA is TGTGCCAGTAGTATGGATAGGACAGGGTCTTACGAGCAGTACTTC. Recombination joined TRBV19 with TRBJ2-7; TRBD1 matches 8 bases in the middle. V is cut back by 3 bases and J by 4 bases, with 8 bases in the junction unmatched. From the germline V gene (reference sequence), CDR1 is LNHDA and CDR2 is SQIVND. From cysteine to phenylalanine, the CDR3 is 15 amino acids long. The kept DNA is CDR3 alone, 45 bases in frame from the first base. With all but the CDR3 taken from the reference TRBV19 and TRBJ2-7 genes, the full variable domain is: DGGITQSPKYLFRKEGQNVTLSCEQNLNHDAMYWYRQDPGQGLRLIYYSQIVNDFQKGDIAEGYSVSREKKESFPLTVTSAQKNPTAFYLCASSMDRTGSYEQYFGPGTRLTVT.